The present T cell receptor beta chain was sequenced within a study of T cell responses to AZD1222 COVID-19 vaccine. The germline V gene encodes CDR1 LGHNA and CDR2 YNFKEQ. With V trimmed by 1 base and J by 1 base, 7 bases remained unmatched. The CDR3 length is 18 residues. Sequencing was performed with immunoSEQ multiplex PCR; in TCRdb, only in-frame clones are kept and a portion is missing. Of about 110,000 clones listed, approximately 92% are singletons. The source material was peripheral blood, sampled 28 days after the second AZD1222 dose. This receptor was identified in an adult who received the AZD1222 COVID-19 vaccine. V usage is TRBV4-2 and J usage is TRBJ2-7; the match to TRBD2 covers 13 bases. CDR3 nucleotides: TGTGCCAGCAGCCAAGGGACTAGCGGGGGACAGCTATCCTACGAGCAGTACTTC. Its translation is CASSQGTSGGQLSYEQYF.